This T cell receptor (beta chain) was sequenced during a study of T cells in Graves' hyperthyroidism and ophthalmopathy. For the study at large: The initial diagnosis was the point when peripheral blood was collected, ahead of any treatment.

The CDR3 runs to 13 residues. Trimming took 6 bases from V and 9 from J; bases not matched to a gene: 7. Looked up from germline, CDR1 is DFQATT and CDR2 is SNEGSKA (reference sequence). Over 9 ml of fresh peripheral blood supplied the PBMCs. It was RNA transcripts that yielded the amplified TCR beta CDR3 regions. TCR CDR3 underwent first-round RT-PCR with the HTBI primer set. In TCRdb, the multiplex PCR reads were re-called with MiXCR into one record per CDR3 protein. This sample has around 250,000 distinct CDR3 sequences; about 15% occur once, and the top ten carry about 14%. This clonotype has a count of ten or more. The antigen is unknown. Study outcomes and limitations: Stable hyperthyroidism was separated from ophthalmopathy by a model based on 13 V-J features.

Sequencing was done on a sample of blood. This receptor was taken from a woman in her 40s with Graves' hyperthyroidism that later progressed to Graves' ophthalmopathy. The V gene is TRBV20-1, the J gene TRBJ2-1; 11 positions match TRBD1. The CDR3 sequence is CSALGGTGGEQFF. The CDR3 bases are TGCAGTGCCCTGGGGGGGACAGGGGGTGAGCAGTTCTTC.